The 2 T cell receptor beta chains below all came from one sample that was sequenced in a study of ipilimumab plus nivolumab after autologous stem cell transplantation (dated by TCRdb to about 2021). The library was built by means of the immunoSEQ multiplex PCR assay. The table was pulled from immuneACCESS by TCRdb, which kept in-frame rearrangements only. Such tables lose some clones; where checked, under half of the loss comes from unresolved V genes, and the rest has no known cause. The sample table records about 43,000 clones; roughly 90% of these occur just once. 0.88% of the sample goes to the ten largest clones. This sample comprised PBMCs, obtained in a trial of ipilimumab plus nivolumab as post-transplant consolidation. The origin of the receptors is a male donor with multiple myeloma.

This sequence joins TRBV9 and TRBJ2-3, with D possibly being TRBD2 (6 bases). The germline CDR1 and CDR2 sequences are SGDLS and YYNGEE. V lost 6 bases to trimming and J lost 2 bases, with 13 bases between them. CDR3 length: 14 residues. The CDR3 sequence is CASTASAVTDTQYF. CDR3 DNA sequence: TGTGCCAGCACCGCTAGCGCAGTCACAGATACGCAGTATTTT.

The rearrangement joins TRBV4-1 to TRBJ2-3; 10 bases match TRBD2. This CDR3 is 16 amino acids long. Trimming took 3 bases from V and 2 from J; bases not matched to a gene: 5. Germline V gene data show CDR1 as MGHRA and CDR2 as YSYEKL. CDR3 loop: CASSQLAGGHTDTQYF. The CDR3 bases are TGCGCCAGCAGCCAGTTAGCGGGAGGACACACAGATACGCAGTATTTT.